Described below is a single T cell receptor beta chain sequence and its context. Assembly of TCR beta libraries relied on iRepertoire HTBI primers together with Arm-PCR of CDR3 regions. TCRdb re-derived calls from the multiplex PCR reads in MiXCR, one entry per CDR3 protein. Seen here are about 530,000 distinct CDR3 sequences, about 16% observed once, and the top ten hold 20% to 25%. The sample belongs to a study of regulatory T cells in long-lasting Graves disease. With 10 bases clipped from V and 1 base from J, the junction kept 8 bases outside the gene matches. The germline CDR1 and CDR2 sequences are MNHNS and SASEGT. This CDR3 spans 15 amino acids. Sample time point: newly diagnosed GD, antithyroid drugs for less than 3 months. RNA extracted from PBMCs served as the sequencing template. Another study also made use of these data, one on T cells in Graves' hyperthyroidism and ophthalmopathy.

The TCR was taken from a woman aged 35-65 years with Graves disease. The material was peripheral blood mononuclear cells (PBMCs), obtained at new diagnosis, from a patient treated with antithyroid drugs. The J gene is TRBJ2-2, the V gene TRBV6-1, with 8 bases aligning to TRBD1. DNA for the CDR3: TGTGCCATCAGACCCGGGACAGGGAACACCGGGGAGCTGTTTTTT. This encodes CAIRPGTGNTGELFF.